This is a list of T cell receptor beta chains from one sample in a study of T cell responses to AZD1222 COVID-19 vaccine. Sequencing was performed with immunoSEQ multiplex PCR; in TCRdb, only in-frame clones are kept and a portion is missing. The sample includes roughly 120,000 clones, 70% to 85% of them seen just once. Specimen: peripheral blood, collected on day 0 of AZD1222 vaccination. The source of these receptors is an adult in good health. CDR3s include the opening cysteine and the closing phenylalanine or tryptophan.

>11|TRBV5-6
CASSLGDEQYF
>16|TRBV5-1
CASSLQRGPGSTGYTF
>14|TRBV10-2
CASSESTGNYEQYF
>11|TRBV6-2/TRBV6-3
CASSYGFGLHF
>16|TRBV5-4
CASSLGLGTAGNEQFF
>12|TRBV10-3
CATAGGGETQYF
>20|TRBV12-5
CASGLVPVPSVVFLNYGYTF
>16|TRBV18
CASSPPGEGPTYEQYF
>16|TRBV9
CASDRVGQGLGDGYTF
>14|TRBV6-5
CASSPAVYSYEQYF
>17|TRBV5-6
CASSYRWAGGPGDEQFF
>15|TRBV14
CASSQKRSPLGGYTF
>13|TRBV6-4
CASSGGSADGYTF
>13|TRBV7-7
CASSLVRDAEAFF
>13|TRBV27
CASSLDRNQPQHF
>21|TRBV5-1
CASSLIRGERQWAVGFYGYTF
>17|TRBV21-1
CASSKGAVEGAHNEQFF
>14|TRBV5-5
CASSSGQQVSEQYF
>16|TRBV28
CASSSQPPVGRGEQYF
>17|TRBV7-8
CASSPPRRERLDTEAFF
>18|TRBV11-2
CASSPRDRGILSQNEQFF
>18|TRBV21-1
CASRIWGTPDHSNQPQHF
>13|TRBV6-4
CASSPVGGQPQHF
>14|TRBV5-6
CASSLAGRPDEQYF
>14|TRBV6-5
CASSLGTSVYEQYF
>10|TRBV7-6
CASGWGEQFF
>14|TRBV25-1
CASGNRDTLNGYTF
>15|TRBV27
CASRPRGATNEKLFF
>16|TRBV28
CASSPAVGPSGNTIYF
>15|TRBV19
CASSPRPMAAYGYTF
>12|TRBV5-1
CASSLDRYEQYF
>16|TRBV11-2
CASSLVGGQAHSPLHF
>19|TRBV28
CASILGGGQGRYYNYGYTF
>16|TRBV11-2
CASTPRLAGNYNEQFF
>15|TRBV9
CASSVDQGPSYEQYF
>15|TRBV14
CASSHHGATNEKLFF
>14|TRBV24-1
CATSDLSTGNEQYF
>13|TRBV12-3/TRBV12-4
CASSSRDPLRQYF
>13|TRBV10-2
CASRETGGTEAFF
>14|TRBV7-2
CASSPVTDNYGYTF
>12|TRBV3-1/TRBV3-2
CASSPHTDTQYF
>18|TRBV14
CASSHRTGQGRWYTEAFF
>14|TRBV3-1/TRBV3-2
CASSLRGGTGELFF
>14|TRBV23-1
CASSPDGSNEKLFF
>14|TRBV7-2
CASSLDLSSYEQYF
>16|TRBV6-2/TRBV6-3
CASTPLSGAPNTEAFF
>15|TRBV3-1/TRBV3-2
CASSLGRAPSKGYTF
>13|TRBV27
CATRSWTSYEQYF
>15|TRBV5-1
CASSLEHSTNYGYTF
>14|TRBV6-5
CASGPRDREWEQYF
>14|TRBV7-2
CASSLGPGTTEAFF
>16|TRBV7-2
CASSLVGQGVGQPQHF
>15|TRBV5-4
CASSLTSGGADTQYF
>18|TRBV30
CAWRDWGWTGAHSGEAFF
>14|TRBV7-9
CATGTAHYQETQYF
>11|TRBV30
CASDQEGGYTF